What follows are 10 T cell receptor beta chains derived from one specimen sequenced in a study of blood T cell repertoires in COVID-19. Clones were read by immunoSEQ multiplex PCR, and TCRdb kept only the in-frame ones, dropping some. In the table there are under 150,000 clones, roughly 80% of which are singletons. Specimen: peripheral blood. These receptors originate from a woman aged 40 to 50 with acute or convalescent COVID-19.

The J gene is TRBJ1-6, the V gene TRBV9; no clear D gene. The germline V gene has CDR1 SGDLS and CDR2 YYNGEE. Trimming shortened V by 1 base and J by 9 bases, and 11 bases separated the two germline ends. The CDR3 runs 14 residues. The CDR3 loop is CASSVKMATSPLHF. The CDR3 bases are TGTGCCAGCAGCGTAAAGATGGCAACTTCACCCCTCCACTTT.

J is TRBJ1-4 and V is TRBV18; 9 nucleotides line up with TRBD1. Germline values: CDR1 KGHSH, CDR2 LQKENI. Trimming removed 1 base from V and 7 bases from J; junction bases left unmatched: 4. This CDR3 comprises 15 residues. The CDR3 here is CASSPQGQGLEKLFF. The CDR3 bases are TGTGCCAGCTCACCACAGGGACAGGGTCTTGAAAAACTGTTTTTT.

This clone was picked up one time. The gene calls are TRBV12-3 or TRBV12-4 and TRBJ1-1; D is uncertain. CDR3 length equals 13 residues. Trimming took off 4 bases at V and 7 bases at J, with 13 bases between the two ends. CDR3 nucleotides: TGTGCCAGCAGTTCCACGGGAGCCTTTGAAGCTTTCTTT. Amino acids: CASSSTGAFEAFF.

The chain links TRBV13 to TRBJ2-3, with TRBD2 matching 10 bases. The CDR3 extends over 15 amino acids. The germline V gene encodes CDR1 PRHDT and CDR2 FYEKMQ (reference sequence). V lost 7 bases to trimming and J lost 2 bases; unmatched junction nucleotides: 6. CDR3 coding DNA: TGTGCCAGCAACGAAGCGGGGGGGATCACAGATACGCAGTATTTT. This gives the protein CASNEAGGITDTQYF.

A remark on this clone: Additional DNA sequences in this sample encode the identical CDR3. The rearrangement links TRBV6-5 to TRBJ2-7; D is perhaps TRBD2 (7 bases). CDR3 size: 15 residues. From germline, CDR1 is MNHEY and CDR2 SVGAGI. The V end lost 0 bases, the J end lost 0 bases, and 9 bases lay between the germline ends. The CDR3 nucleotides read TGTGCCAGCAGTTACTCCGCGGGGGCCTCCTACGAGCAGTACTTC. Translated: CASSYSAGASYEQYF.

This chain uses TRBV6-1 with TRBJ1-3; D possibly corresponds to TRBD1 (5 bases). The CDR3 runs to 15 residues. Germline V gene data show CDR1 as MNHNS and CDR2 as SASEGT. Trimming stripped 3 bases from V and 1 base from J, with 10 bases between. DNA for the CDR3: TGTGCCAGCAGTGATTGGAGGGGTTCTGGAAACACCATATATTTT. Protein product: CASSDWRGSGNTIYF.

This clone was detected once. The chain combines TRBV29-1 with TRBJ2-7, with TRBD1 matching 8 bases. CDR1 and CDR2 from the germline V gene are SQVTM and ANQGSEA. J lost 2 bases, V lost 2 bases, and 5 bases had no gene match. The CDR3 is 14 residues long. The CDR3 bases are TGCAGCGTTGAATGGGACAGGATTCCCTACGAGCAGTACTTC. Its protein product is CSVEWDRIPYEQYF.

The rearrangement uses TRBV5-1 and TRBJ1-3; the D gene is possibly TRBD1 (5 bases). Trimming took off 8 bases at V and 0 bases at J, with 9 bases between the two ends. The CDR3 covers 13 residues. The germline CDR1 and CDR2 sequences are SGHRS and YFSETQ. Here the CDR3 DNA reads TGCGCCAGTCGACAGAGCTCTGGAAACACCATATATTTT. It yields the protein CASRQSSGNTIYF. Filled out from reference TRBV5-1 and TRBJ1-3, the complete variable domain reads KAGVTQTPRYLIKTRGQQVTLSCSPISGHRSVSWYQQTPGQGLQFLFEYFSETQRNKGNFPGRFSGRQFSNSRSEMNVSTLELGDSALYLCASRQSSGNTIYFGEGSWLTVV.

V gene TRBV19 combines with J gene TRBJ2-2, with D possibly matching TRBD1 (6 bases). Trimming took 5 bases from V and 0 from J, leaving 7 bases between them. Per the germline V gene, CDR1 is LNHDA and CDR2 is SQIVND (reference sequence). The CDR3 is 14 amino acids. The CDR3 loop is CASSGQSNTGELFF. CDR3 in DNA: TGTGCCAGTAGTGGACAGTCGAACACCGGGGAGCTGTTTTTT.

V is TRBV5-1 and J is TRBJ2-3; TRBD1 aligns across 9 bases. The trim removed 0 bases at V and 3 bases at J, leaving 5 bases unmatched. Germline-derived CDR1 and CDR2 are SGHRS and YFSETQ. The CDR3 totals 16 residues. The DNA for the CDR3 is TGCGCCAGCAGCTTGGCCCGGACAGGGGCGACAGATACGCAGTATTTT. The encoded protein is CASSLARTGATDTQYF.